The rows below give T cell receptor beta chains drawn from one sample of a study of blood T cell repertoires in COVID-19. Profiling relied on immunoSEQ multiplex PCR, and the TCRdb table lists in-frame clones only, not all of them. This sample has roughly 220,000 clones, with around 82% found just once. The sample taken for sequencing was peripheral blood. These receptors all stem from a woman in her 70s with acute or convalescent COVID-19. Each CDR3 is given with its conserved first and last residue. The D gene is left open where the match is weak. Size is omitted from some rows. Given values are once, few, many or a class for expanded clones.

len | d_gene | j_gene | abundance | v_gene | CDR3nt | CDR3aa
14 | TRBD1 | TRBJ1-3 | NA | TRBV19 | TGTGCCAGTACCTGGACAGGGAAAGGAAACACCATATATTTT | CASTWTGKGNTIYF
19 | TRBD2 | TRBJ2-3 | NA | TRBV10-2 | TGCGCCAGCTCCAAAGGATGGACTAGCGGGAGGATAGGCACAGATACGCAGTATTTT | CASSKGWTSGRIGTDTQYF
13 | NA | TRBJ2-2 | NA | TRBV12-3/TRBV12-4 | TGTGCCAGCAGTTCGGGGTACACCGGGGAGCTGTTTTTT | CASSSGYTGELFF
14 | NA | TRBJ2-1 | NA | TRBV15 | TGTGCCACCAGCAGAGAAGACAACTACAATGAGCAGTTCTTC | CATSREDNYNEQFF
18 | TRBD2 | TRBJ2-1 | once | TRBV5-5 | TGTGCCAGCAGCTTGAGTTTCGGTAGCGGGAGGGCCCTCAATGAGCAGTTCTTC | CASSLSFGSGRALNEQFF
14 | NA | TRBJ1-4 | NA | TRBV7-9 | TGTGCCAGCAGCTTACCCGGGATCGGTGAAAAACTGTTTTTT | CASSLPGIGEKLFF
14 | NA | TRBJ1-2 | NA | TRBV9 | TGTGCCAGCAGCGCAGGAGGAGCTAACTATGGCTACACCTTC | CASSAGGANYGYTF
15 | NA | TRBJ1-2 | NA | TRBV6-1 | TGTGCCAGCAGTGAAGAAGACCAGGGGATTTATGGCTACACCTTC | CASSEEDQGIYGYTF
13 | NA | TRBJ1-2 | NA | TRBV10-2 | TGCGCCAGCAGTGAGTTAGGGGAATATGGCTACACCTTC | CASSELGEYGYTF
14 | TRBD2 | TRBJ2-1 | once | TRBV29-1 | TGCAGCGTTGGGGGGACTAGCTCCTACAATGAGCAGTTCTTC | CSVGGTSSYNEQFF
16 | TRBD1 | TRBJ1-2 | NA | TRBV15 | TGTGCCACCAGCAGAGCCTTGCCGACAGGGGATGATGGCTACACCTTC | CATSRALPTGDDGYTF
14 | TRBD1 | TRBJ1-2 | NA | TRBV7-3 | TGTGCCAGCAGCATGTCGGGACAGGGGTATGGCTACACCTTC | CASSMSGQGYGYTF
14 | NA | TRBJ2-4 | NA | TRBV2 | TGTGCCAGCAGCCTACAGGGACCCAAAAACATTCAGTACTTC | CASSLQGPKNIQYF
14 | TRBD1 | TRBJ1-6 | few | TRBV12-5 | TGTGCTAGTGGTACGGACAGGGGCGATTCACCCCTCCACTTT | CASGTDRGDSPLHF
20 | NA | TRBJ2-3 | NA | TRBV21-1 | TGTGCCAGCAGCAAAAAAAGTGGGTTAGTCAGGGGGCGAGGGACAGATACGCAGTATTTT | CASSKKSGLVRGRGTDTQYF
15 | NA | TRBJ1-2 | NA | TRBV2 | TGTGCCAGCAGTGACCAAGGGGCGGCCCTGGGGGGCTACACCTTC | CASSDQGAALGGYTF
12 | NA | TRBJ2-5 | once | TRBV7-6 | TGTGCCAGCAGCCTGGGCTTTGAGACCCAGTACTTC | CASSLGFETQYF
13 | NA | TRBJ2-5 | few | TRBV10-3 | TGTGCCATCAGTGGGGACTCCAGGGAGACCCAGTACTTC | CAISGDSRETQYF
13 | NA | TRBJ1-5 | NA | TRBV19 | TGTGCCAGTAGTAACAGAGGCAATCAGCCCCAGCATTTT | CASSNRGNQPQHF
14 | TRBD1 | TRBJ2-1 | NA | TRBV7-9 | TGTGCCAGCAGCCTGGGACAGGGTTTTTATGAGCAGTTCTTC | CASSLGQGFYEQFF
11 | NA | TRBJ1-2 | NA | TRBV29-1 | TGCAGCGTCCTCAAGACAGATGGCTACACCTTC | CSVLKTDGYTF
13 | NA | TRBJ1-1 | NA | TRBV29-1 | TGCAGCGTTGAAGAGGGGCCTAACACTGAAGCTTTCTTT | CSVEEGPNTEAFF
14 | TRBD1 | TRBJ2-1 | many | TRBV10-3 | TGTGCCATCAGTGCGGACAGGGATTTGGATGAGCAGTTCTTC | CAISADRDLDEQFF
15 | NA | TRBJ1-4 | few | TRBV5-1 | TGCGCCAGCAGCGGGAGTGGGGAAGCTAATGAAAAACTGTTTTTT | CASSGSGEANEKLFF
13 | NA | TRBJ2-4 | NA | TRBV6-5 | TGTGCCAGCAGTTTGGACTCAACTAACATTCAGTACTTC | CASSLDSTNIQYF
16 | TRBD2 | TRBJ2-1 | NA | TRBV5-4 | TGTGCCAGCAGCCGAGAACTAGCGGGGGCCTACAATGAGCAGTTCTTC | CASSRELAGAYNEQFF
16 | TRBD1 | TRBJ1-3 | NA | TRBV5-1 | TGCGCCAGCAGCTTGGCAGGGGGTCTCTCTGGAAACACCATATATTTT | CASSLAGGLSGNTIYF
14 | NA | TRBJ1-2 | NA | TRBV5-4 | TGTGCCAGCAGCGGCCTGAGGGGGAACTATGGCTACACCTTC | CASSGLRGNYGYTF
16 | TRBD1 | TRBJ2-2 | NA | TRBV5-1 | TGCGCCAGCAGCTTGGGGCGGACAGGGGACACCGGGGAGCTGTTTTTT | CASSLGRTGDTGELFF
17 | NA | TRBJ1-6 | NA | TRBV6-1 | TGTGCCAGCAGTGAATGGGCACCGAGCTCCTATAATTCACCCCTCCACTTT | CASSEWAPSSYNSPLHF
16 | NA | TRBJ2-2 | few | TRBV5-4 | TGTGCCAGCAGCCAACTAGTCGGGAGAGGAACCGGGGAGCTGTTTTTT | CASSQLVGRGTGELFF